A selection of T cell receptor beta chains follows, all from one sample in a study of cytomegalovirus exposure and HLA in healthy donors. Profiled with immunoSEQ multiplex PCR; TCRdb holds only in-frame clones, not every one. The repertoire table contains some 140,000 clones. The sequenced sample was PBMCs. The source of these receptors is a woman aged 55-75 years in good health and CMV-seronegative. The CDR3 runs from the conserved cysteine through the conserved F or W. The order of the fields is V gene, D gene, J gene, CDR3 length, CDR3 protein, CDR3 DNA. The D gene is left open where the match is weak.

v_gene: TRBV2; d_gene: .; j_gene: TRBJ1-2; len: 11; CDR3aa: CASAGRGGYTF; CDR3nt: TGTGCCAGCGCTGGCAGGGGAGGCTACACCTTC
v_gene: TRBV13; d_gene: .; j_gene: TRBJ2-7; len: 14; CDR3aa: CASSLGTLTYEQYF; CDR3nt: TGTGCCAGCAGCTTAGGGACACTTACCTACGAGCAGTACTTC
v_gene: TRBV9; d_gene: TRBD2; j_gene: TRBJ2-5; len: 18; CDR3aa: CASSIGGLAGAGVETQYF; CDR3nt: TGTGCCAGCAGCATTGGAGGACTAGCGGGGGCCGGTGTCGAGACCCAGTACTTC
v_gene: TRBV7-2; d_gene: TRBD2; j_gene: TRBJ2-1; len: 16; CDR3aa: CASSLGRLAAYNEQFF; CDR3nt: TGTGCCAGCAGCTTAGGAAGACTAGCGGCCTACAATGAGCAGTTCTTC
v_gene: TRBV5-8; d_gene: .; j_gene: TRBJ2-5; len: 15; CDR3aa: CASSPRLAAGETQYF; CDR3nt: TGTGCCAGCAGCCCCCGGTTGGCAGCGGGAGAGACCCAGTACTTC
v_gene: TRBV15; d_gene: TRBD2; j_gene: TRBJ2-1; len: 16; CDR3aa: CATSIASGRSLNEQFF; CDR3nt: TGTGCCACCAGCATCGCTAGCGGGAGGTCCCTCAATGAGCAGTTCTTC
v_gene: TRBV6-5; d_gene: .; j_gene: TRBJ2-1; len: 12; CDR3aa: CASSGSANEQFF; CDR3nt: TGTGCCAGCAGTGGGAGCGCCAATGAGCAGTTCTTC
v_gene: TRBV5-1; d_gene: TRBD1; j_gene: TRBJ1-5; len: 13; CDR3aa: CASSPDRDQPQHF; CDR3nt: TGCGCCAGCAGCCCCGACAGGGATCAGCCCCAGCATTTT
v_gene: TRBV15; d_gene: TRBD1; j_gene: TRBJ1-1; len: 14; CDR3aa: CATSSDRGMTEAFF; CDR3nt: TGTGCCACCAGCAGTGACAGGGGTATGACTGAAGCTTTCTTT
v_gene: TRBV2; d_gene: .; j_gene: TRBJ2-2; len: 16; CDR3aa: CASSESWALGTGELFF; CDR3nt: TGTGCCAGCAGTGAATCCTGGGCTCTGGGCACCGGGGAGCTGTTTTTT
v_gene: TRBV2; d_gene: .; j_gene: TRBJ2-7; len: 12; CDR3aa: CASSGRSYEQYF; CDR3nt: TGTGCCAGCAGCGGCAGGTCCTACGAGCAGTACTTC